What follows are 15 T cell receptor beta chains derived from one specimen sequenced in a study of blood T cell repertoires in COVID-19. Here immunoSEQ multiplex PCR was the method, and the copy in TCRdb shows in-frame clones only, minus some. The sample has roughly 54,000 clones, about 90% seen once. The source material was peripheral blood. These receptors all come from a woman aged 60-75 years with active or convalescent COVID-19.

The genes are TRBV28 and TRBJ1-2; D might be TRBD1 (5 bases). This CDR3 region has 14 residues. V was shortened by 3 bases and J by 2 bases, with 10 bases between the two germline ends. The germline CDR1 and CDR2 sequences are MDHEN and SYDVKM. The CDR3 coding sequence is TGTGCCAGCAGTTTGGGGACTGTCAACTATGGCTACACCTTC. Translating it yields CASSLGTVNYGYTF.

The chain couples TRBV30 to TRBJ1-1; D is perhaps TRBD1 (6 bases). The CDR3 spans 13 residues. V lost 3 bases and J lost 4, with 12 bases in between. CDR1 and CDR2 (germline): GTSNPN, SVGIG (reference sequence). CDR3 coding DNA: TGTGCCTGGAGCAACAGGGCGGCCACTGAAGCTTTCTTT. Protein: CAWSNRAATEAFF.

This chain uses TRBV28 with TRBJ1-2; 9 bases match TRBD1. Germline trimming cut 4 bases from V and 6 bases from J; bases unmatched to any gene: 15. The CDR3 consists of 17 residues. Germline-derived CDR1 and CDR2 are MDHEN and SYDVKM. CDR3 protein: CASSSQKTQGAGNGYTF. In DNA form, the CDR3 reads TGTGCCAGCAGTTCACAAAAAACACAGGGGGCCGGTAATGGCTACACCTTC.

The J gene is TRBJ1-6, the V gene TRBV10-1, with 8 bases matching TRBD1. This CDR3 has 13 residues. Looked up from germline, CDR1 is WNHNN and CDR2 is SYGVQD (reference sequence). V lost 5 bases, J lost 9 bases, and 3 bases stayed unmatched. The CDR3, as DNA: TGCGCCAGCAGTCCGGGACAGGCTTCACCCCTCCACTTT. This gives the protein CASSPGQASPLHF.

CDR3 sequence: CASRDRTGSNEQFF. The CDR3, as DNA: TGTGCCAGCAGAGACAGAACAGGATCCAATGAGCAGTTCTTC. This chain connects TRBV5-8 to TRBJ2-1, with D possibly matching TRBD1 (5 bases). The CDR3 is 14 amino acids. CDR1 and CDR2 (germline): SGHTS, YDEGEE. V lost 5 bases and J lost 6, with 15 bases in between.

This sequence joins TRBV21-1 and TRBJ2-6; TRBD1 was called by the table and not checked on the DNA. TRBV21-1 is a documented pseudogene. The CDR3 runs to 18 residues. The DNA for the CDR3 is TGTGCCAGCACCGCCGGGACAGGGTCCCCCTCTGGGGCCAACGTCCTGACTTTC. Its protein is CASTAGTGSPSGANVLTF.

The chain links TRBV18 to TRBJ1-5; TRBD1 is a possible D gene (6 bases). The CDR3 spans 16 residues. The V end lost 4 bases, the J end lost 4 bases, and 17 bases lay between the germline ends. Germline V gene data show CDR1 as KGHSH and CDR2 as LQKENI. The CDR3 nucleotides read TGTGCCAGCTCACTCTACGGGACATTTAATAATCAGCCCCAGCATTTT. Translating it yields CASSLYGTFNNQPQHF.

As DNA, the CDR3 is TGTGCCAGCAGCCAAGGTCAAACAGGGGAGCAGTTCTTC. Protein product: CASSQGQTGEQFF. The chain has TRBV3-1 (or the pseudogene TRBV3-2) and TRBJ2-1; TRBD1 might be the D (6 bases). This CDR3 contains 13 residues. The V gene lost 1 base and the J gene lost 10 bases, with 11 bases spanning the gap. Germline CDR1 LGHDT, CDR2 YNNKEL (reference sequence).

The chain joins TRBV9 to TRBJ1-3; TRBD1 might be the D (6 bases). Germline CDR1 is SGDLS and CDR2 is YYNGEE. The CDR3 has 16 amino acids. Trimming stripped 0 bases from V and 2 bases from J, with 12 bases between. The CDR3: CASSVALTGTGNTIYF. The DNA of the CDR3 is TGTGCCAGCAGCGTAGCTCTCACAGGGACTGGAAACACCATATATTTT.

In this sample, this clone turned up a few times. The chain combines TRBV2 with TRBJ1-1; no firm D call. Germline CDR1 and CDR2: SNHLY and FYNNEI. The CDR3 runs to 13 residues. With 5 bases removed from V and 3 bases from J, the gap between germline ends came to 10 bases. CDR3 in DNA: TGTGCCAGCAGTCCGGAGGTCGACACTGAAGCTTTCTTT. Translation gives CASSPEVDTEAFF.

In nucleotides, the CDR3 is TGTGCCAGCAGCGTAGTAGGAGGGGGCTACACCTTC. The encoded protein is CASSVVGGGYTF. This chain connects TRBV9 to TRBJ1-2; D is uncertain. The CDR3 contains 12 residues. Germline V gene sequence: CDR1 SGDLS, CDR2 YYNGEE. The ends were cut back, 0 bases at V and 8 bases at J, with 8 bases in the middle.

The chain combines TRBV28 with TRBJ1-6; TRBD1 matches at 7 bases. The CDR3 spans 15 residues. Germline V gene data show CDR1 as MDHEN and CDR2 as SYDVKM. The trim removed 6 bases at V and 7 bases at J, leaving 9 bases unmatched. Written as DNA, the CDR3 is TGTGCCAGCAGGACTACCGGGACAGCAAATTCACCCCTCCACTTT. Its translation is CASRTTGTANSPLHF. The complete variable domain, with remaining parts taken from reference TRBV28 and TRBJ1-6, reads DVKVTQSSRYLVKRTGEKVFLECVQDMDHENMFWYRQDPGLGLRLIYFSYDVKMKEKGDIPEGYSVSREKKERFSLILESASTNQTSMYLCASRTTGTANSPLHFGNGTRLTVT.

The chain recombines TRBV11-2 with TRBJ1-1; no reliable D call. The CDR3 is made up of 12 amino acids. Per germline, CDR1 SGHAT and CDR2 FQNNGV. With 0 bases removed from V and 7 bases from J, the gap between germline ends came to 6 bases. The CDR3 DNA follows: TGTGCCAGCAGCTTAGATCTAGGTGAAGCTTTCTTT. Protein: CASSLDLGEAFF.

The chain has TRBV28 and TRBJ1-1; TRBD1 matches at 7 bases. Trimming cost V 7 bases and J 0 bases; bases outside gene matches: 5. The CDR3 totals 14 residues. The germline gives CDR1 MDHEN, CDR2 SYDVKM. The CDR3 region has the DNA TGTGCCAGCAACCCAGGGGGTCTGAACACTGAAGCTTTCTTT. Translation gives CASNPGGLNTEAFF. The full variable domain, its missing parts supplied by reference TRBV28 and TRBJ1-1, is DVKVTQSSRYLVKRTGEKVFLECVQDMDHENMFWYRQDPGLGLRLIYFSYDVKMKEKGDIPEGYSVSREKKERFSLILESASTNQTSMYLCASNPGGLNTEAFFGQGTRLTVV.

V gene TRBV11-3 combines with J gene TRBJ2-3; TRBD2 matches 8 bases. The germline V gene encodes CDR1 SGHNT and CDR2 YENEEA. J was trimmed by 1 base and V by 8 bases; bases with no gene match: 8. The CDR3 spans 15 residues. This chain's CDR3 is CASAPGGAGTDTQYF. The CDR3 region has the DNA TGTGCCAGCGCGCCCGGGGGGGCAGGCACAGATACGCAGTATTTT.